Described below is a single T cell receptor (beta chain) sequence and its context. Its antigen is unidentified. Regarding treatment: oral pan-JAK inhibitor, 5-10 mg twice daily. This record comes from a study of CD8+ T cells in alopecia areata. Notes on the study in general: Tofacitinib did not eliminate many expanded lesional clones from scalp or blood.

The V gene lost 1 base and the J gene lost 10 bases, with 23 bases spanning the gap. The germline CDR1 and CDR2 sequences are SGHTA and FQGNSA. The CDR3 is 17 residues long. Extracted from the samples, RNA was reverse transcribed into cDNA to serve as the sequencing template. Sequencing used immunoSEQ multiplex PCR; TCRdb keeps in-frame clones, though not all of them. The sample has around 210,000 clones, 50% to 75% seen once. This receptor was taken from a human donor with alopecia areata. The chain joins TRBV7-2 to TRBJ1-5; D is uncertain. The sample in question was CD4+ T cells sorted from blood, obtained at week 4, from a patient treated with tofacitinib. The CDR3 reads CASSLGWVGQMVEPQHF. DNA of the CDR3: TGTGCCAGCAGCTTAGGTTGGGTAGGGCAGATGGTCGAACCCCAGCATTTT.